This TCR beta chain was identified during a study of response to subunit inactivated influenza vaccine. Whole-study results and caveats: T cells newly recruited by each seasonal influenza vaccination are few, the authors suggested.

A single record per CDR3 protein comes from TCRdb applying MiXCR to the RT-PCR reads. In the table there are 590,000 or so distinct CDR3 sequences, 12% to 15% of which are singletons. The CDR3 runs to 13 residues. Germline V CDR1 and CDR2: DFQATT, SNEGSKA (reference sequence). V lost 3 bases, J lost 3 bases, and 12 bases lay in between. Concerning this clonotype: The antigen is unknown.

The V gene is TRBV20-1, the J gene TRBJ2-7; unclear D gene. The source of this sequence is a man over 45 who received an inactivated influenza vaccine. The specimen was PBMCs from blood, collected about 14 days before vaccination. The CDR3 DNA is TGCAGTGCTAGCCCCGCACAAAACTACGAGCAGTACTTC. Protein: CSASPAQNYEQYF.